A single sample gave rise to the 14 T cell receptor beta chains below, sequenced in a study of CD8 T cells in ankylosing spondylitis. A single record per CDR3 protein comes from TCRdb applying MiXCR to the 5' RACE reads. The table includes 120,000 to 150,000 distinct CDR3 sequences, 6.5% to 8.5% detected once. The sample taken for sequencing was synovial fluid, either unsorted or a sorted T cell fraction (not recorded which). These receptors all stem from a male donor with ankylosing spondylitis.

This clonotype was seen a handful of times. The V and J genes are TRBV5-1 and TRBJ2-3; 8 bases line up with TRBD1. The CDR3 extends over 14 amino acids. Germline V gene sequence: CDR1 SGHRS, CDR2 YFSETQ. Trimming cost V 7 bases and J 3 bases; bases outside gene matches: 7. CDR3 DNA sequence: TGCGCCAGCGGCCCGGACAGGGTAACAGATACGCAGTATTTT. It codes for CASGPDRVTDTQYF.

This clonotype was found a few times. The V gene is TRBV27, the J gene TRBJ2-2; TRBD2 matches 12 bases. Trimming at V came to 5 bases and at J to 7 bases, leaving 5 bases not matched to a gene. In germline, CDR1 is MNHEY, CDR2 SMNVEV (reference sequence). The CDR3 loop spans 15 amino acids. This chain's CDR3 is CASSARGLAGGELFF. The CDR3 bases are TGTGCCAGCAGTGCCCGGGGACTAGCGGGCGGGGAGCTGTTTTTT.

The chain employs TRBV5-1 and TRBJ1-6; D possibly corresponds to TRBD1 (6 bases). CDR1 and CDR2 (germline): SGHRS, YFSETQ. The CDR3 has 14 residues. V was trimmed by 9 bases and J by 9 bases, leaving 19 bases between them. The CDR3 region is CANKSTGNTSPLHF. The CDR3 bases are TGCGCCAACAAAAGTACAGGGAACACTTCACCCCTCCACTTT.

This clonotype was seen many times. The genes are TRBV7-3 and TRBJ2-1, with 11 bases matching TRBD1. The CDR3 contains 16 residues. Germline V gives CDR1 SGHTA, CDR2 FQGTGA. Germline trimming cut 4 bases from V and 5 bases from J; bases unmatched to any gene: 7. DNA of the CDR3: TGTGCCAGCAGCTCAGTAGGGACAGGGGGGAACAATGAGCAGTTCTTC. Its protein product is CASSSVGTGGNNEQFF. The full variable domain, in which reference TRBV7-3 and TRBJ2-1 provide the parts outside the CDR3, is GAGVSQTPSNKVTEKGKYVELRCDPISGHTALYWYRQSLGQGPEFLIYFQGTGAADDSGLPNDRFFAVRPEGSVSTLKIQRTERGDSAVYLCASSSVGTGGNNEQFFGPGTRLTVL.

This clonotype turned up a few times. The chain uses TRBV20-1 and TRBJ2-7, with TRBD1 as a possible D gene (6 bases). The V end was cut by 4 bases, the J end by 0 bases, with 16 bases between. The CDR3 sequence is 15 residues long. CDR1 and CDR2 (germline): DFQATT, SNEGSKA (reference sequence). The CDR3 DNA reads TGCAGTGCTATCTCCCCGGGACAATTCTCCTACGAGCAGTACTTC. It codes for CSAISPGQFSYEQYF.

As to this clonotype: One base away lies a much larger clone, so this may be a sequencing read error. This chain uses TRBV19 with TRBJ1-1; D is undetermined. The CDR3 loop spans 11 amino acids. The germline gives CDR1 LNHDA, CDR2 SQIVND (reference sequence). Trimming shortened V by 8 bases and J by 8 bases, and 12 bases separated the two germline ends. The CDR3: CASGNGREAFF. As DNA, the CDR3 is TGTGCCAGTGGTAACGGCCGGGAAGCTTTCTTT.

The chain is built from TRBV20-1 and TRBJ2-1; tentatively, D is TRBD2 (5 bases). V lost 2 bases, J lost 2 bases, and 10 bases lay in between. Germline CDR1 is DFQATT and CDR2 is SNEGSKA (reference sequence). CDR3 length: 14 residues. CDR3 nucleotide sequence: TGCAGTGCTAGAAAGACGGAGGCCTACAATGAGCAGTTCTTC. Translated, it gives CSARKTEAYNEQFF.

This clonotype was counted between two and nine times. The V call is TRBV6-2 or TRBV6-3, the J call TRBJ1-1; D is undetermined. With 5 bases removed from V and 3 bases from J, the gap between germline ends came to 7 bases. The length of the CDR3 is 12 residues. CDR1 is MNHEY, CDR2 SVGEGT, per germline. This CDR3 is CASSPQYTEAFF. CDR3 sequence (DNA): TGTGCCAGCAGTCCACAGTACACTGAAGCTTTCTTT.

This clonotype has a handful of counts. This rearrangement joins TRBV7-2 to TRBJ2-7; no reliable D call. In germline, CDR1 is SGHTA, CDR2 FQGNSA. This CDR3 has 11 amino acids. V was trimmed by 3 bases and J by 6 bases, leaving 6 bases between them. The CDR3 region is CASSFQIEQYF. CDR3 sequence (DNA): TGTGCCAGCAGCTTCCAAATCGAGCAGTACTTC.

This clonotype was observed a handful of times. The gene calls are TRBV5-1 and TRBJ2-2, with 11 bases aligning to TRBD1. V lost 4 bases, J lost 8 bases, and 7 bases stayed unmatched. Germline CDR1 reads SGHRS; CDR2 reads YFSETQ. This CDR3 comprises 15 residues. CDR3 residues: CASSDMDRGRGELFF. CDR3 nucleotides: TGCGCCAGCAGCGACATGGACAGGGGGCGTGGGGAGCTGTTTTTT.

Comments on this clonotype: Sequence at one end of the junction differs from germline and may be a read error. The gene calls are TRBV3-1 and TRBJ2-5; D is undetermined. The CDR3 is 15 residues long. Germline CDR1 reads LGHDT; CDR2 reads YNNKEL (reference sequence). The CDR3 DNA sequence: TGTGCCAGCAGCCAAGTAGGTCTAGAGGAAGAGACCAAGTACTTC. It translates to CASSQVGLEEETKYF.

This clonotype has at least ten counts. J is TRBJ1-1 and V is TRBV29-1; 7 nucleotides agree with TRBD1. With 6 bases clipped from V and 0 bases from J, the junction kept 4 bases outside the gene matches. Germline values: CDR1 SQVTM, CDR2 ANQGSEA. CDR3 length: 13 residues. In DNA form, the CDR3 reads TGCAGCGTCCGGACAGGCATGAACACTGAAGCTTTCTTT. Amino acid sequence: CSVRTGMNTEAFF. Complete variable domain (other parts from reference TRBV29-1 and TRBJ1-1): SAVISQKPSRDICQRGTSLTIQCQVDSQVTMMFWYRQQPGQSLTLIATANQGSEATYESGFVIDKFPISRPNLTFSTLTVSNMSPEDSSIYLCSVRTGMNTEAFFGQGTRLTVV.

A few counts support this clonotype. V gene TRBV19 combines with J gene TRBJ2-5; 8 bases align to TRBD2. J lost 2 bases, V lost 5 bases, and 13 bases had no gene match. CDR3 length: 17 residues. Germline values: CDR1 LNHDA, CDR2 SQIVND (reference sequence). The DNA for the CDR3 is TGTGCCAGTAGTGGGGGTGGCCTAGCGGGCGCACAAGAGACCCAGTACTTC. Amino acid sequence: CASSGGGLAGAQETQYF.

This chain connects TRBV3-1 to TRBJ1-3; a possible D gene is TRBD1 (5 bases). The germline V and J ends were trimmed by 4 bases and 3 bases, with 10 bases remaining between them. The CDR3 length is 14 residues. Germline loops: CDR1 LGHDT, CDR2 YNNKEL (reference sequence). In nucleotides, the CDR3 is TGTGCCAGCAGCCGACAGTCCTATGGAAACACCATATATTTT. Protein sequence: CASSRQSYGNTIYF.